This T cell receptor (beta chain) was identified during a study of blood T cells in healthy people across ages. Primed by a sample-barcoded 5' primer and a J-beta primer mix, a second PCR proceeded for about 6 to 11 cycles. TCRdb itself ran the 5' RACE reads through MiXCR, one entry per CDR3 protein. The sample holds 1.5 million to 2 million distinct CDR3 sequences, 35% to 50% seen once. This clonotype came up a few times. This CDR3 spans 11 amino acids. Trimming stripped 7 bases from V and 10 bases from J, with 11 bases between. In germline, CDR1 is SGHAT, CDR2 FQNNGV. This clonotype originated in a human donor in good health. The material sequenced was blood. The chain combines TRBV11-2 with TRBJ2-1; D uncertain. In DNA form, the CDR3 reads TGTGCCAGCACTGGTCCTCGGGAGCAGTTCTTC. Its translation: CASTGPREQFF.